This T cell receptor beta chain comes out of a study of T cells in Graves' hyperthyroidism and ophthalmopathy. Findings and limits, study-wide: Ophthalmopathy and stable hyperthyroidism were told apart by a 13 V-J model. Ophthalmopathy was predicted by the model a median of roughly 6.6 months ahead of onset.

Germline CDR1 reads DFQATT; CDR2 reads SNEGSKA (reference sequence). CDR3 length: 14 residues. This clonotype was found many times. Antigen: not known. Amplified TCR beta CDR3 regions came from RNA transcripts. HTBI primers were used for first-round RT-PCR of the TCR CDR3. TCRdb called the multiplex PCR reads again in MiXCR, with one record for every CDR3 protein. The sample contains hundreds of thousands of distinct CDR3 sequences, approximately 13% of which appear only once. Diagnosis rested on symptoms, serum thyroxine and TRAb, thyroid ultrasound, and orbital computed tomography. Extraction of PBMCs used roughly 10 ml of fresh peripheral blood.

This clonotype originated in a woman aged 18-29 years with Graves' hyperthyroidism. Specimen: blood. The rearrangement joins TRBV20-1 to TRBJ2-3; D possibly corresponds to TRBD1 (7 bases). This CDR3 reads CSVNQGGKTDTQYF. In nucleotides, the CDR3 is TGCAGCGTTAATCAGGGGGGCAAGACAGATACGCAGTATTTT.